This T cell receptor (beta chain) came from a study of T cells after yellow fever vaccination (dated by TCRdb to the late 2010s). With regard to the full study: The SMART-Seq v4 Ultra Low Input RNA kit was used to prepare libraries from fractions with low cell numbers. Two healthy male donors, one aged 18 to 30 and one aged 30 to 40 years, made up the cohort. Bulk TCR alpha and beta repertoires were sequenced longitudinally to track T-cell clones before and after primary and booster YFV17D yellow fever vaccination. Blood samples were taken at several timepoints before and after primary and secondary immunization, and bulk PBMC replicates and cell subsets were isolated. Broader findings and caveats from the paper: Computational filtering was needed because FACS-sorted repertoires could contain abundant contaminating clonotypes from the bulk population. A small share of clonotypes was detected in both CD4 and CD8 compartments, with the overlap likely arising from convergent recombination. The secondary T-cell response was weaker than the primary response but faster, peaking on day 5 instead of day 15. Most clones expanded after primary vaccination were re-detected after the booster (almost 98% of CD4 and more than 70% of CD8), suggesting broad memory maintenance. Because the study included only two donors, the extent to which the findings can be generalized is limited.

TCR cDNA was made using 5'RACE template switching, a step that added a universal primer site and unique molecular identifiers. cDNA synthesis was primed from both the TCR alpha and TCR beta constant segments. Libraries were amplified in two PCR steps, with sample barcodes and sequencing adapters added in the second step. Sequencing of libraries was done on Illumina HiSeq 2500 (2x100 bp) or NovaSeq (2x150 bp). The original pipeline was this. Demultiplexing of reads and collapsing into UMI consensus sequences were performed with MIGEC, and V(D)J alignment was carried out with MiXCR. Using edgeR on replicate PBMC samples, clonotypes were called vaccine-responding if FDR was below 0.01 and the log2 fold change was above 5 up to day 15. CD4 or CD8 identity was assigned to each bulk clonotype according to whether the clonotype was present at higher abundance in the sequenced CD4 repertoire or the sequenced CD8 repertoire. TCRdb reworked the public reads: Q25 trimming with fastp, MiXCR clone assembly, productive beta chains retained. Identical CDR3 protein sequences are pooled into one entry, listed with their most common genes and DNA. TCRdb, rather than the study authors, made the V and J calls. Within this sample are nearly 550,000 distinct CDR3 sequences, with about a fifth of them counted one time only. Together, the top ten hold roughly an eighth of the sample.

The germline V gene (reference sequence) provides CDR1 SEHNR and CDR2 FQNEAQ. The cysteine opens and the phenylalanine closes a CDR3 of 14 amino acids. The sequence is cut down to CDR3 DNA, 42 bases in frame from base 1. V gives up 2 bases and J gives up 0 bases, and the segment between their germline ends measures 8 bases. As regards this clonotype: The clone's antigen remains unknown. Per-base quality was not reported, and no clone a single base away is much larger than it.

The sample's treatment or condition label, in plain terms: live attenuated yellow fever vaccine strain. At each blood-draw timepoint, two biological replicates of bulk PBMCs were obtained. A standard Ficoll-Paque protocol was used to isolate PBMCs from peripheral blood. RNA was extracted with TriZol from bulk PBMCs, CD4 and CD8 fractions, and dextramer-positive and dextramer-negative fractions. Source: PBMCs, taken 15 days after the yellow fever booster vaccination. This chain is built from TRBV7-9 and TRBJ2-7, with no confident D gene call. The sequence was obtained from a man aged 30-40 years who received the YFV17D yellow fever vaccine. The nucleotides read TGTGCCAGCAGCTTAACCCAGGCCTCCTACGAGCAGTACTTC. It encodes CASSLTQASYEQYF.